The clone carrying this T cell receptor (beta chain) was counted once. The data originate from a study of technical replicates of blood from a handful of donors. Produced via immunoSEQ multiplex PCR; TCRdb's table is partial and in-frame only. The sample consists of 70,000 or so clones, approximately 88% of them appearing once. Trimming at V came to 0 bases and at J to 6 bases, leaving 4 bases not matched to a gene. Germline assignment: CDR1 SGHAT and CDR2 FQNNGV. The CDR3 spans 14 residues. The TCR was taken from a human donor in good health. Some clones in this sample may be carry-over from other donors' samples. The sequenced sample was PBMCs. The chain carries TRBV11-2 and TRBJ2-7, with 8 bases fitting TRBD1. CDR3 sequence (DNA): TGTGCCAGCAGCTTAGAGGACAGGGCTGTCGAGCAGTACTTC. Protein product: CASSLEDRAVEQYF.